One and the same sample provided the 8 T cell receptor beta chains below, sequenced in a study of T cells in Graves' hyperthyroidism and ophthalmopathy. TCR beta CDR3 region amplification was performed from RNA transcripts. The HTBI primer set served for first-round RT-PCR of the TCR CDR3. MiXCR, applied by TCRdb to the multiplex PCR reads, yields one record per CDR3 protein. The table lists about 740,000 distinct CDR3 sequences, around 15% of them singletons, with about 10% in the top ten. Sequenced input: blood. These TCRs come from a woman between 18 and 30 years old with Graves' hyperthyroidism.

The sample holds a few counts of this clonotype. The chain couples TRBV6-4 to TRBJ2-3; 8 bases agree with TRBD2. The V and J ends lost 0 bases and 4 bases, in that order; junction bases with no gene match: 3. Germline V CDR1 and CDR2: MRHNA, SNTAGT. The CDR3 length is 15 residues. In DNA, the CDR3 is TGTGCCAGCAGTGACTCGGCGGGAGGTTCAGATACGCAGTATTTT. This translates into CASSDSAGGSDTQYF.

This chain links TRBV19 with TRBJ2-3; either TRBD1 or TRBD2 may fit D (5 bases each). CDR1 is LNHDA and CDR2 is SQIVND in the germline V gene (reference sequence). This CDR3 is 14 amino acids long. The germline V and J ends were trimmed by 10 bases and 6 bases, with 20 bases remaining between them. The CDR3 DNA sequence: TGTGCCACCAAAATTTGGGGGTTCGCGGATACGCAGTATTTT. Encoded protein: CATKIWGFADTQYF.

This chain uses TRBV6-1 with TRBJ2-3; D unresolved. V shed 5 bases and J shed 0 bases, with 15 bases lying between them. In germline, CDR1 is MNHNS, CDR2 SASEGT. This CDR3 comprises 16 residues. As DNA, the CDR3 is TGTGCCAGCAGTCTCGGGCGGCAGGCTAGCACAGATACGCAGTATTTT. This encodes CASSLGRQASTDTQYF.

This clonotype has more than one count but fewer than ten. V is TRBV12-3 or TRBV12-4 and J is TRBJ1-1; 7 bases are shared with TRBD1. CDR3 size: 12 residues. The ends lost 5 bases at V and 10 bases at J; junction bases unmatched: 7. The CDR3 reads CASSQGVTPAFF. The CDR3, as DNA: TGTGCCAGCAGTCAGGGGGTGACTCCAGCTTTCTTT.

This clonotype was counted ten times or more. The chain employs TRBV3-1 and TRBJ1-1; no clear D. V shed 9 bases and J shed 4 bases, with 9 bases lying between them. CDR1 and CDR2 from the germline V gene are LGHDT and YNNKEL (reference sequence). The CDR3 spans 11 residues. The CDR3 coding sequence is TGTGCCAGTGGGCTAGGCACTGAAGCTTTCTTT. It specifies CASGLGTEAFF.

This clonotype was observed at least ten times. This chain joins TRBV6-1 and TRBJ2-7; no clear D. The germline V gene encodes CDR1 MNHNS and CDR2 SASEGT. The V gene lost 6 bases and the J gene lost 1 base, with 13 bases spanning the gap. This CDR3 has 14 amino acids. The CDR3 sequence is CASSRRPSSYEQYF. The DNA of the CDR3 is TGTGCCAGCAGCCGGCGACCGAGTTCCTACGAGCAGTACTTC.

This clonotype appeared many times. V and J are TRBV27 and TRBJ2-7, with D possibly being TRBD1 or TRBD2 (5 bases each). V was cut by 1 base and J by 3 bases, with 16 bases left in between. The CDR3 contains 16 residues. Germline V gives CDR1 MNHEY, CDR2 SMNVEV (reference sequence). The CDR3 DNA reads TGTGCCAGCAGTTTATATCCGGGACGGAGCTTCTACGAGCAGTACTTC. It codes for CASSLYPGRSFYEQYF.

This clonotype was observed many times. As DNA, the CDR3 is TGTGCCAGCAGTCGTCGGCGGAGCACGAACACCGGGGAGCTGTTTTTT. Translating it yields CASSRRRSTNTGELFF. The chain uses TRBV28 and TRBJ2-2; D is ambiguous. Trimming stripped 5 bases from V and 0 bases from J, with 13 bases between. The germline CDR1 and CDR2 sequences are MDHEN and SYDVKM. The CDR3 sequence is 16 residues long.